The present TCR beta chain was sequenced within a study of shared clonotypes between healthy human individuals. General study results and limits: Rarefaction showed sorted-subset sequencing was incomplete despite large depth. Larger richness was generally estimated for naive than memory subsets.

Notes on this clone: Its antigen remains unknown.

The repertoire was sequenced with immunoSEQ multiplex PCR; TCRdb's copy has only in-frame clones and lacks some. The sample has about 2.4 million clones, 90% to 95% seen once. The source of this sequence is a man aged 18 to 29 in good health. Some clones in this sample may be carry-over from other donors' samples. Sequencing was performed on naive CD4+ T cells from PBMCs. The subset is: CD45RA+ positively selected.

The DNA for the CDR3 is TGTGCCAGCAGCCCGGCCCAGACTGGGACCCAGTACTTC. Its translation: CASSPAQTGTQYF. V usage is TRBV7-3 and J usage is TRBJ2-5; D unresolved. Germline V gives CDR1 SGHTA, CDR2 FQGTGA. The CDR3 length is 13 residues. With 5 bases removed from V and 7 bases from J, the gap between germline ends came to 14 bases.